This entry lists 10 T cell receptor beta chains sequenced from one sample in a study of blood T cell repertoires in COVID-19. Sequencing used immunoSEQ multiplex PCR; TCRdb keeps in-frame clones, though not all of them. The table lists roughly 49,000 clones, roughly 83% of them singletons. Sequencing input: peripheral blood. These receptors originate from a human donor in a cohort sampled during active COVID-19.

The CDR3 DNA reads TGTGCCAGCAGCTTGACCCGCAGGGGGCGGGAGACCCAGTACTTC. It is translated as CASSLTRRGRETQYF. The chain has TRBV5-5 and TRBJ2-5, with 8 bases matching TRBD1. V shed 1 base and J 5 bases; nucleotides not matched to a gene: 7. The CDR3 has 15 residues. CDR1 SGHKS and CDR2 YYEKEE come from the germline V gene (reference sequence).

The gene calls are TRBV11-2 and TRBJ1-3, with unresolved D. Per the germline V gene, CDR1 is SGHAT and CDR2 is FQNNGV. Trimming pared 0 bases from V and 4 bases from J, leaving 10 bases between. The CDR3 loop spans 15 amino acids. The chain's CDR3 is CASSLDPGLGNTIYF. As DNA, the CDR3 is TGTGCCAGCAGCTTAGACCCGGGTCTAGGAAACACCATATATTTT.

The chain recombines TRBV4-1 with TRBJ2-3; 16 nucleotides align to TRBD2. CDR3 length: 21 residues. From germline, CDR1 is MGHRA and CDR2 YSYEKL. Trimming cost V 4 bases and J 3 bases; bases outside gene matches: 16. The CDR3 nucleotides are TGCGCCAGCAGCCGATACGGGACTAGCGGGGGGGCAGCCCAGATTACAGATACGCAGTATTTT. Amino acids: CASSRYGTSGGAAQITDTQYF.

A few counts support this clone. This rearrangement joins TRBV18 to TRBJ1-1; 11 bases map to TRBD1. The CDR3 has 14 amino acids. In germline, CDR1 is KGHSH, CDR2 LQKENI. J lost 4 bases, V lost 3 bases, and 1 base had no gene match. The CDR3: CASSPGTGGTEAFF. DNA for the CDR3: TGTGCCAGCTCACCTGGGACAGGGGGCACTGAAGCTTTCTTT.

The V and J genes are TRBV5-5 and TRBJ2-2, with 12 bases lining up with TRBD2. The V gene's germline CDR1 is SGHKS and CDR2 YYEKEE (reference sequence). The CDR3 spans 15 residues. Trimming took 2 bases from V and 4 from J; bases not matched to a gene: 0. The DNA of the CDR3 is TGTGCCAGCAGCTTACTAGCGGGGGGCACCGGGGAGCTGTTTTTT. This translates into CASSLLAGGTGELFF.

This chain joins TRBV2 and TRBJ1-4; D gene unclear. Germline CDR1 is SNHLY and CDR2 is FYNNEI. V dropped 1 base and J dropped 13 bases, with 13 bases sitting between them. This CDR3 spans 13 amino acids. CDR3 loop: CASSEVYGLTLFF. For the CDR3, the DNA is TGTGCCAGCAGTGAAGTCTACGGTCTAACACTGTTTTTT.

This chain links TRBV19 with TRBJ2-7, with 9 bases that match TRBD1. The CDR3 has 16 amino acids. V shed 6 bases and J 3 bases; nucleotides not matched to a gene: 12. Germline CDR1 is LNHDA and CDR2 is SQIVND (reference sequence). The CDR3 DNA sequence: TGTGCCAGTAGCGGACCGGTACAGGGGGCTGGCTACGAGCAGTACTTC. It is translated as CASSGPVQGAGYEQYF. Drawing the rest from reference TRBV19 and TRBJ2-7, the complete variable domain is DGGITQSPKYLFRKEGQNVTLSCEQNLNHDAMYWYRQDPGQGLRLIYYSQIVNDFQKGDIAEGYSVSREKKESFPLTVTSAQKNPTAFYLCASSGPVQGAGYEQYFGPGTRLTVT.

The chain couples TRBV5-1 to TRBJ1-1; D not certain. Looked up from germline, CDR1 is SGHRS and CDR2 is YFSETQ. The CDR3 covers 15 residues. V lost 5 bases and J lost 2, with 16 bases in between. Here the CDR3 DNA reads TGCGCCAGCAGAACCGGTGGGCCCGAAAACACTGAAGCTTTCTTT. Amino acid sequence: CASRTGGPENTEAFF.

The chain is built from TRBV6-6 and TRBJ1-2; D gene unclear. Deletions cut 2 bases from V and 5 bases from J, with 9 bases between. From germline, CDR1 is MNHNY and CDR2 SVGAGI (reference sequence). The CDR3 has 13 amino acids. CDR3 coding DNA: TGTGCCAGCAGTTACAGCGCGGAATATGGCTACACCTTC. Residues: CASSYSAEYGYTF.

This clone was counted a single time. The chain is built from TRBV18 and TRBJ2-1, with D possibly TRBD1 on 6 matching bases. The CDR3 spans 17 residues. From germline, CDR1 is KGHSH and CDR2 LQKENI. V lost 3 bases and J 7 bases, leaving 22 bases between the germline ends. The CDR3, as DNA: TGTGCCAGCTCACCCCGGTTAGGGACACACATTGGGAATGAGCAGTTCTTC. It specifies CASSPRLGTHIGNEQFF.